These T cell receptor beta chains were read from a single sample in a study of CD8+ T cells in alopecia areata. Profiled with immunoSEQ multiplex PCR; TCRdb holds only in-frame clones, not every one. The repertoire has about 130,000 clones, roughly three fifths of them found once; the top ten carry 5% to 7%. Specimen: CD4+ T cells sorted from blood, collected at week 0. These TCRs come from a human donor with alopecia areata. Both conserved end residues are part of each CDR3. The D gene is left open where the match is weak. Clone sizes are given selectively: once, few, many, or a class where the clone is expanded.

V gene: TRBV9; J gene: TRBJ2-3; D gene: NA; CDR3 length: 15; clone size: NA; CDR3 DNA: TGTGCCAGCAGCGTAGATGGACAGCCTAAAGATACGCAGTATTTT; CDR3 protein: CASSVDGQPKDTQYF
V gene: TRBV20-1; J gene: TRBJ1-1; D gene: NA; CDR3 length: 11; clone size: few; CDR3 DNA: TGCAGTAGTTGGGGGAACACTGAAGCTTTCTTT; CDR3 protein: CSSWGNTEAFF
V gene: TRBV11-2; J gene: TRBJ2-5; D gene: TRBD2; CDR3 length: 13; clone size: NA; CDR3 DNA: TGTGCCAGCAGCTGGACTAGCGGGGAGACCCAGTACTTC; CDR3 protein: CASSWTSGETQYF
V gene: TRBV30; J gene: TRBJ1-5; D gene: NA; CDR3 length: 13; clone size: NA; CDR3 DNA: TGTGCCTGGAGTTATTCGGGCAATCAGCCCCAGCATTTT; CDR3 protein: CAWSYSGNQPQHF
V gene: TRBV18; J gene: TRBJ2-3; D gene: NA; CDR3 length: 14; clone size: NA; CDR3 DNA: TGTGCCAGCTACCCCTCTCGGTCCACAGATACGCAGTATTTT; CDR3 protein: CASYPSRSTDTQYF
V gene: TRBV2; J gene: TRBJ2-2; D gene: NA; CDR3 length: 15; clone size: NA; CDR3 DNA: TGTGCCAGCAGTGGACAGCTCGCGAACACCGGGGAGCTGTTTTTT; CDR3 protein: CASSGQLANTGELFF
V gene: TRBV30; J gene: TRBJ2-2; D gene: NA; CDR3 length: 13; clone size: NA; CDR3 DNA: TGTGCCTGGAACAGGGCGAACACCGGGGAGCTGTTTTTT; CDR3 protein: CAWNRANTGELFF
V gene: TRBV30; J gene: TRBJ1-6; D gene: NA; CDR3 length: 17; clone size: few; CDR3 DNA: TGTGCCTGGAGTGTACCCCCCAGGACGGGATATAATTCACCCCTCCACTTT; CDR3 protein: CAWSVPPRTGYNSPLHF
V gene: TRBV5-8; J gene: TRBJ1-1; D gene: TRBD1; CDR3 length: 16; clone size: few; CDR3 DNA: TGTGCCAGCAGCTTGGGACAGGGAGGTTTGAACACTGAAGCTTTCTTT; CDR3 protein: CASSLGQGGLNTEAFF
V gene: TRBV29-1; J gene: TRBJ1-1; D gene: NA; CDR3 length: 14; clone size: NA; CDR3 DNA: TGCAGCGTTGCGGGGCAGAGCGGAGTAGGTGAAGCTTTCTTT; CDR3 protein: CSVAGQSGVGEAFF
V gene: TRBV29-1; J gene: TRBJ2-5; D gene: NA; CDR3 length: 13; clone size: NA; CDR3 DNA: TGCAGCGTTGGAGGCAGGGAGCGGGAGACCCAGTACTTC; CDR3 protein: CSVGGRERETQYF
V gene: TRBV29-1; J gene: TRBJ2-7; D gene: TRBD1; CDR3 length: 13; clone size: NA; CDR3 DNA: TGCAGCGGCCGAACGACAGGGGACTACGAGCAGTACTTC; CDR3 protein: CSGRTTGDYEQYF
V gene: TRBV20-1; J gene: TRBJ2-7; D gene: TRBD1; CDR3 length: 11; clone size: few; CDR3 DNA: TGCAGTGGTGGGACAGCCTACGAGCAGTACTTC; CDR3 protein: CSGGTAYEQYF
V gene: TRBV9; J gene: TRBJ2-5; D gene: TRBD2; CDR3 length: 18; clone size: NA; CDR3 DNA: TGTGCCAGCAGCGTAGATAGTAGCGGGGGACCGTACCAAGAGACCCAGTACTTC; CDR3 protein: CASSVDSSGGPYQETQYF
V gene: TRBV7-9; J gene: TRBJ2-7; D gene: TRBD1; CDR3 length: 14; clone size: NA; CDR3 DNA: TGTGCCAGCAGCTTTTGGGACAGGGCTTACGAGCAGTACTTC; CDR3 protein: CASSFWDRAYEQYF
V gene: TRBV7-9; J gene: TRBJ2-5; D gene: NA; CDR3 length: 14; clone size: NA; CDR3 DNA: TGTGCCAGCAGCTTAGTTTCTGGAGGAGAGACCCAGTACTTC; CDR3 protein: CASSLVSGGETQYF
V gene: TRBV14; J gene: TRBJ2-5; D gene: NA; CDR3 length: 13; clone size: many; CDR3 DNA: TGTGCCAGCAGCCCCCTTGGGGGAGAGACCCAGTACTTC; CDR3 protein: CASSPLGGETQYF